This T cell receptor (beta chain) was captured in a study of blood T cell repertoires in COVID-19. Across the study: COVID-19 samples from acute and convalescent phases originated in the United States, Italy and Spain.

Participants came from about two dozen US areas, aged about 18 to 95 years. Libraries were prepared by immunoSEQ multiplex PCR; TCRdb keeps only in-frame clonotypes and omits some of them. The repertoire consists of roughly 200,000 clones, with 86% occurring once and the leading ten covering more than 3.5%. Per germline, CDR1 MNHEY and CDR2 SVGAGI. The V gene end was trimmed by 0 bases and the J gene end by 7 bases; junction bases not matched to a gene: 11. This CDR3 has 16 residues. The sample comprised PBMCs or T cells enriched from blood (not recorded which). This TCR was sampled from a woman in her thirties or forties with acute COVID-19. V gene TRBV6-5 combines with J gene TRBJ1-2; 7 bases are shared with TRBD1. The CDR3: CASSYSSGRQGGGYTF. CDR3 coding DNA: TGTGCCAGCAGTTACTCGTCAGGGAGACAGGGAGGTGGCTACACCTTC.